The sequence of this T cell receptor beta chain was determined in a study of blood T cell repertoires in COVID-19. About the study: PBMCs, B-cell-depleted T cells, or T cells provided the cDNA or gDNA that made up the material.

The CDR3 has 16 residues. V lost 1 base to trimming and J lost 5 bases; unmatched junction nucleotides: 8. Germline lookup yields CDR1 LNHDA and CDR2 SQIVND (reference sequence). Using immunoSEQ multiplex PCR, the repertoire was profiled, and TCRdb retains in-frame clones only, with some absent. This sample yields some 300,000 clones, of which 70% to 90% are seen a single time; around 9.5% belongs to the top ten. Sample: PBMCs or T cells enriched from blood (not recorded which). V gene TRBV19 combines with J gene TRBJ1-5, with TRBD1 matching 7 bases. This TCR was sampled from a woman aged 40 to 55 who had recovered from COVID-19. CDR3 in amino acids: CASSIARGQGYQPQHF. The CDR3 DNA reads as TGTGCCAGTAGTATAGCTAGGGGGCAGGGATATCAGCCCCAGCATTTT.